Each of the 14 T cell receptor beta chains below was sequenced from the same sample in a study of Ad26.COV2.S vaccination and SARS-CoV-2 variants. Treatment denoted: around 19 received Ad26.COV2.S at low or high dose, single or two shots; several received placebo; per-sample allocation not given. Specimens were obtained on day 63 following the first vaccine or placebo injection. Profiled with immunoSEQ multiplex PCR; TCRdb holds only in-frame clones, not every one. The sample lists roughly 320,000 clones, around 85% occurring once. The sample here was peripheral blood, taken in a trial of Ad26.COV2.S vaccine versus placebo. The source of these receptors is a person between 18 and 65 years old who received the Ad26.COV2.S COVID-19 vaccine or a placebo.

The chain joins TRBV12-3 or TRBV12-4 to TRBJ2-1; D unresolved. The CDR3 has 13 residues. V lost 1 base and J lost 4, with 5 bases in between. CDR3 sequence reads: CASSLVAYNEQFF. CDR3 bases: TGTGCCAGCAGTTTAGTGGCATACAATGAGCAGTTCTTC.

The CDR3 loop reads CASSFPLPSGNTIYF. CDR3 coding DNA: TGTGCCAGCAGTTTTCCCCTCCCGTCGGGAAACACCATATATTTT. The chain joins TRBV27 to TRBJ1-3; D uncertain. Trimming stripped 3 bases from V and 4 bases from J, with 13 bases between. Germline V CDR1 and CDR2: MNHEY, SMNVEV (reference sequence). CDR3 size: 15 residues.

This clone is a singleton in its sample. V is TRBV6-5 and J is TRBJ1-3, with D perhaps TRBD1 (5 bases). The V gene lost 0 bases and the J gene lost 2 bases, with 8 bases spanning the gap. Looked up from germline, CDR1 is MNHEY and CDR2 is SVGAGI. This CDR3 has 15 amino acids. The CDR3 DNA follows: TGTGCCAGCAGTTACTCGTGGACACCTGGAAACACCATATATTTT. Translated, it gives CASSYSWTPGNTIYF.

There are a few counts of this clone. The chain couples TRBV29-1 to TRBJ1-2; possibly TRBD1 for D (5 bases). CDR1 and CDR2 (germline): SQVTM, ANQGSEA. The ends were cut back, 4 bases at V and 6 bases at J, with 9 bases in the middle. The CDR3 sequence is 11 residues long. CDR3 amino acids: CSVGQSDGYTF. The DNA for the CDR3 is TGCAGCGTTGGACAGAGCGATGGCTACACCTTC.

Only one count was recorded for this clone. The rearrangement joins TRBV27 to TRBJ2-1, with 14 bases identical to TRBD2. The V gene's germline CDR1 is MNHEY and CDR2 SMNVEV (reference sequence). The CDR3 contains 16 residues. V lost 6 bases to trimming and J lost 7 bases; unmatched junction nucleotides: 8. CDR3 residues: CASSPQRTSGGNEQFF. Here the CDR3 DNA reads TGTGCCAGCAGCCCTCAACGGACTAGCGGGGGGAATGAGCAGTTCTTC.

The V and J genes are TRBV20-1 and TRBJ1-1, with unresolved D. With 4 bases removed from V and 3 bases from J, the gap between germline ends came to 6 bases. CDR1 and CDR2 (germline): DFQATT, SNEGSKA (reference sequence). The length of the CDR3 is 11 residues. CDR3 loop: CSAIQHTEAFF. CDR3 nucleotide sequence: TGCAGTGCTATACAGCACACTGAAGCTTTCTTT.

V and J are TRBV28 and TRBJ2-3; D possibly corresponds to TRBD1 (6 bases). This CDR3 region has 17 residues. V gave up 1 base and J gave up 1 base, with 15 bases separating them. Germline V gene sequence: CDR1 MDHEN, CDR2 SYDVKM. CDR3 nucleotide sequence: TGTGCCAGCAGTTTATTTGGGCAGGGGCGAGGCACAGATACGCAGTATTTT. The encoded protein is CASSLFGQGRGTDTQYF.

This clone came up once. The CDR3 spells CASSLQQGAATGELFF. In DNA, the CDR3 is TGTGCCAGCAGCTTACAACAGGGGGCCGCCACCGGGGAGCTGTTTTTT. The V and J genes are TRBV7-6 and TRBJ2-2; 9 bases align to TRBD1. The CDR3 spans 16 residues. Germline CDR1 reads SGHVS; CDR2 reads FNYEAQ. V shed 2 bases, J shed 4 bases, and the junction held 5 bases outside the gene matches. The variable domain in full, with the rest retrieved from reference TRBV7-6 and TRBJ2-2, is GAGVSQSPRYKVTKRGQDVALRCDPISGHVSLYWYRQALGQGPEFLTYFNYEAQQDKSGLPNDRFSAERPEGSISTLTIQRTEQRDSAMYRCASSLQQGAATGELFFGEGSRLTVL.

This clone was detected a few times. This sequence joins TRBV28 and TRBJ1-6; 7 nucleotides agree with TRBD1. The CDR3 has 16 residues. V shed 6 bases, J shed 0 bases, and the junction held 5 bases outside the gene matches. From germline, CDR1 is MDHEN and CDR2 SYDVKM. The DNA of the CDR3 is TGTGCCAGCAGCACAGGGGCGAGCTCCTATAATTCACCCCTCCACTTT. Its translation is CASSTGASSYNSPLHF.

This clone was picked up a small number of times. This chain links TRBV5-1 with TRBJ1-1; D gene uncertain. Trimming cost V 4 bases and J 5 bases, with 15 bases left between them. Germline CDR1 is SGHRS and CDR2 is YFSETQ. The CDR3 covers 14 residues. CDR3 protein: CASSPLGIGTEAFF. The CDR3 bases are TGCGCCAGCAGCCCCCTGGGAATCGGAACTGAAGCTTTCTTT.

This rearrangement joins TRBV5-1 to TRBJ2-3; perhaps D is TRBD1 or TRBD2 (5 bases each). V was pared by 4 bases and J by 6 bases, with 15 bases between. CDR1 and CDR2 from the germline V gene are SGHRS and YFSETQ. The CDR3 has 14 amino acids. DNA for the CDR3: TGCGCCAGCAGCCCAGGGACCCAAGTGGATACGCAGTATTTT. Translating it yields CASSPGTQVDTQYF.

The rearrangement joins TRBV6-1 to TRBJ1-4; tentative D call: TRBD1 (6 bases). Looked up from germline, CDR1 is MNHNS and CDR2 is SASEGT. This CDR3 region has 15 residues. V was shortened by 2 bases and J by 7 bases, with 14 bases between the two germline ends. The CDR3 DNA reads TGTGCCAGCAGTGAAAGTAGGGGGACGGGTGAAAAACTGTTTTTT. It encodes CASSESRGTGEKLFF.

J is TRBJ1-6 and V is TRBV19; no clear D gene. The V end lost 6 bases, the J end lost 6 bases, and 12 bases lay between the germline ends. This CDR3 has 14 amino acids. CDR1 is LNHDA and CDR2 is SQIVND in the germline V gene (reference sequence). The CDR3 spells CASSADGANSPLHF. CDR3 DNA sequence: TGTGCCAGTAGCGCGGACGGCGCTAATTCACCCCTCCACTTT.

The count of this clone is one. The chain combines TRBV12-3 or TRBV12-4 with TRBJ1-1, with D hard to call. The CDR3 loop spans 12 amino acids. The V and J ends lost 1 base and 4 bases respectively, with 4 bases between them. In DNA, the CDR3 is TGTGCCAGCAGTTTAGGAGTCACTGAAGCTTTCTTT. Residues: CASSLGVTEAFF.